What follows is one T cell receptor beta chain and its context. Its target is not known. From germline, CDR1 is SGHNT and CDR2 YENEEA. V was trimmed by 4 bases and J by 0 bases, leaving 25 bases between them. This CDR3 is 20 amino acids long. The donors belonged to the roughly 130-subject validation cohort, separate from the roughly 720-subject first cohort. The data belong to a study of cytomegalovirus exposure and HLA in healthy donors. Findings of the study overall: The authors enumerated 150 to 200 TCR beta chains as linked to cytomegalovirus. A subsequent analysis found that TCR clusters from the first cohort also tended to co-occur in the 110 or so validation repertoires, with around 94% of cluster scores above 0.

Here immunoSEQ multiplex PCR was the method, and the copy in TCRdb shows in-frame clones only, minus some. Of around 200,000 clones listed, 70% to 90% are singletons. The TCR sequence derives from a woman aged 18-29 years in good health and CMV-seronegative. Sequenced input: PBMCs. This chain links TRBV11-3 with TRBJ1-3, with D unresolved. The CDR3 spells CASSSPLTRGLLNSGNTIYF. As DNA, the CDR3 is TGTGCCAGCAGCTCGCCCCTAACGCGAGGATTATTGAACTCTGGAAACACCATATATTTT.